The present T cell receptor beta chain was sequenced within a study of T cell responses to AZD1222 COVID-19 vaccine. The method was immunoSEQ multiplex PCR; TCRdb's version includes in-frame clones alone and lacks a portion of them. The table shows about 140,000 clones, with more than 80% occurring only once. Whole-study results and caveats: Spike was spanned by vaccine-associated CD4 TCRs, with dominance at 160-218 and 743-854. Nearly half of spike-specific TCRs reportedly go after variant regions that carry no mutations. Spike-specific TCR breadth and depth rose after two AZD1222 doses.

CDR3 length: 14 residues. Trimming shortened V by 0 bases and J by 2 bases, and 7 bases separated the two germline ends. The germline V gene has CDR1 MNHEY and CDR2 SMNVEV (reference sequence). About this clone itself: Its antigen is not identified.

V gene TRBV27 combines with J gene TRBJ1-1; D is perhaps TRBD1 (5 bases). This clonotype was sampled from an adult in good health. The specimen was peripheral blood, collected on day 0 of MenACWY control vaccination. The CDR3 loop reads CASSLSGGNTEAFF. The CDR3 DNA sequence: TGTGCCAGCAGTTTATCGGGGGGAAACACTGAAGCTTTCTTT.